This T cell receptor (beta chain) stems from a study of blood T cell repertoires in COVID-19. The wider study: Acute and convalescent COVID-19 samples came from the United States, Italy and Spain. In each case, the material was cDNA or gDNA derived from T cells, B-cell-depleted T cells, or PBMCs.

Original methodology: Reference gene primer amplification gave estimated nucleated cell counts. This table comes from immunoSEQ multiplex PCR, and its TCRdb copy is limited to in-frame clones, with some not included. V and J calls and clone size come straight from that table; D and trimming were deduced from the DNA. The sample lists 20,000 to 25,000 clones, over 80% occurring once. Germline V gene sequence: CDR1 SGDLS, CDR2 YYNGEE. CDR3 length equals 15 residues. V dropped 4 bases and J dropped 2 bases, with 15 bases sitting between them. The sequenced sample was peripheral blood. The receptor comes from a man older than 75 with active or convalescent COVID-19. The chain recombines TRBV9 with TRBJ1-1; D possibly corresponds to TRBD1 (6 bases). This chain's CDR3 is CASSMFVTGNTEAFF. The CDR3 DNA sequence: TGTGCCAGCAGCATGTTCGTGACAGGAAACACTGAAGCTTTCTTT.